One sample yielded the 20 T cell receptor beta chains listed below, sequenced in a study of spatial heterogeneity in lung cancer. Specified time point: blood at routine non-recurrence follow-up after resection. Unsorted whole RNA of tumor, nontumor lung or frozen PBMC was sequenced. From the 5' RACE reads, TCRdb called clonotypes with MiXCR, one entry per CDR3 protein. The sample consists of about 120,000 distinct CDR3 sequences, 9% to 15% of them appearing once. This specimen consisted of PBMCs, obtained at follow-up. These receptors came from a male donor with early-stage non-small cell lung cancer.

This rearrangement joins TRBV28 to TRBJ2-6; D is uncertain. The length of the CDR3 is 11 residues. Germline V gene sequence: CDR1 MDHEN, CDR2 SYDVKM. The ends were cut back, 10 bases at V and 3 bases at J, with 4 bases in the middle. The CDR3 loop is CAIHGANVLTF. CDR3 in DNA: TGTGCCATTCATGGGGCCAACGTCCTGACTTTC.

This clonotype was seen a handful of times. This chain uses TRBV12-3 or TRBV12-4 with TRBJ1-1, with D possibly TRBD1 on 5 matching bases. The CDR3 extends over 14 amino acids. The V end was cut by 7 bases, the J end by 10 bases, with 22 bases between. The CDR3 DNA reads TGTGCCAGCAACCTAGACAGCCCGGGCTCCGGAGCTTTCTTT. It translates to CASNLDSPGSGAFF.

This clonotype was counted ten times or more. V and J are TRBV15 and TRBJ2-1; 10 nucleotides align to TRBD1. Germline lookup yields CDR1 LNHNV and CDR2 YYDKDF (reference sequence). The trim removed 8 bases at V and 5 bases at J, leaving 9 bases unmatched. The CDR3 has 15 residues. This CDR3 is CATALGTGDNNEQFF. In nucleotides, the CDR3 is TGTGCCACCGCCTTAGGGACAGGGGATAACAATGAGCAGTTCTTC.

The chain carries TRBV4-3 and TRBJ2-1; 8 positions agree with TRBD2. This CDR3 spans 14 amino acids. Germline V gene lookup returns CDR1 LGHNA and CDR2 YSLEER. J lost 7 bases, V lost 4 bases, and 6 bases had no gene match. The CDR3 loop is CASSRGGGLNEQFF. CDR3 nucleotides: TGCGCCAGCAGCCGAGGCGGGGGGCTGAATGAGCAGTTCTTC.

This clonotype was seen ten or more times. The genes are TRBV9 and TRBJ1-4, with 7 bases fitting TRBD1. The CDR3 loop spans 16 amino acids. Germline V gene sequence: CDR1 SGDLS, CDR2 YYNGEE. The J segment lost 8 bases and the V segment lost 4 bases, leaving 14 bases of the junction unmatched. The DNA of the CDR3 is TGTGCCAGCAGCCCACACCGAACAGGGGCTCGCGAAAAACTGTTTTTT. Amino acids: CASSPHRTGAREKLFF.

This clonotype turned up a few times. The chain combines TRBV10-3 with TRBJ1-6, with D maybe TRBD1 (6 bases). The CDR3 runs 16 residues. Germline V gene lookup returns CDR1 ENHRY and CDR2 SYGVKD. The V end was cut by 5 bases, the J end by 5 bases, with 16 bases between. The CDR3 DNA reads TGTGCCATCAGTAAAGGGCCGGGACACGATAATTCACCCCTCCACTTT. Translating gives CAISKGPGHDNSPLHF.

By its share, this clonotype is medium-sized. The chain couples TRBV6-2 or TRBV6-3 to TRBJ1-5, with 8 bases identical to TRBD1. V was pared by 4 bases and J by 5 bases, with 7 bases of the junction left unmatched. Germline V gives CDR1 MNHEY, CDR2 SVGEGT. CDR3 size: 15 residues. CDR3 sequence reads: CASSSLDRGDQPQHF. CDR3 nucleotides: TGTGCCAGCAGTTCTTTAGACAGGGGTGATCAGCCCCAGCATTTT.

This clonotype has ten or more counts. The chain combines TRBV2 with TRBJ1-6; D not certain. V shed 6 bases and J shed 10 bases, with 13 bases lying between them. The CDR3 length is 13 residues. The germline V gene encodes CDR1 SNHLY and CDR2 FYNNEI. The DNA of the CDR3 is TGTGCCAGCAGGATAGCCCGGGCGTCACCCCTCCACTTT. It is translated as CASRIARASPLHF.

The chain has TRBV5-1 and TRBJ2-5; 8 nucleotides line up with TRBD2. The trim removed 0 bases at V and 5 bases at J, leaving 6 bases unmatched. Germline assignment: CDR1 SGHRS and CDR2 YFSETQ. There are 15 residues in the CDR3. CDR3 nucleotides: TGCGCCAGCAGCTTGGCCCGGACTAGCCGTGAGACCCAGTACTTC. It is translated as CASSLARTSRETQYF. Using reference TRBV5-1 and TRBJ2-5 for the parts outside the CDR3, the full variable domain is KAGVTQTPRYLIKTRGQQVTLSCSPISGHRSVSWYQQTPGQGLQFLFEYFSETQRNKGNFPGRFSGRQFSNSRSEMNVSTLELGDSALYLCASSLARTSRETQYFGPGTRLLVL.

The rearrangement uses TRBV6-5 and TRBJ2-1; 7 positions agree with TRBD1. There are 15 residues in the CDR3. Germline V lookup: CDR1 MNHEY, CDR2 SVGAGI. V gave up 6 bases and J gave up 5 bases; unmatched junction bases: 10. CDR3 in DNA: TGTGCCAGCAGACTGACAGGGTATTATGACAATGAGCAGTTCTTC. It specifies CASRLTGYYDNEQFF.

This clonotype was detected many times. The rearrangement joins TRBV30 to TRBJ1-6; tentative D call: TRBD1 (5 bases). With 4 bases removed from V and 7 bases from J, the gap between germline ends came to 14 bases. This CDR3 spans 14 amino acids. Germline V gene sequence: CDR1 GTSNPN, CDR2 SVGIG (reference sequence). The CDR3 nucleotides are TGTGCCTGGACCTATGGACGGGGGAATTCACCCCTCCACTTT. Its translation: CAWTYGRGNSPLHF.

In its sample, this clonotype was seen many times. J is TRBJ1-5 and V is TRBV6-2 or TRBV6-3; D unclear. The length of the CDR3 is 14 residues. V was shortened by 5 bases and J by 4 bases, with 12 bases between the two germline ends. Germline CDR1 is MNHEY and CDR2 is SVGEGT. CDR3 in amino acids: CASSPGLENQPQHF. CDR3 in DNA: TGTGCCAGCAGTCCCGGATTAGAGAATCAGCCCCAGCATTTT.

J is TRBJ2-3 and V is TRBV5-1; TRBD2 agrees at 7 bases. V lost 0 bases, J lost 3 bases, and 4 bases stayed unmatched. This CDR3 is built from 15 residues. Germline values: CDR1 SGHRS, CDR2 YFSETQ. CDR3 bases: TGCGCCAGCAGCTTGGCGGGACTATTTACAGATACGCAGTATTTT. As protein: CASSLAGLFTDTQYF.

At least ten counts were recorded for this clonotype. The J gene is TRBJ1-1, the V gene TRBV10-3; TRBD1 matches 7 bases. CDR3 length equals 12 residues. Germline CDR1 is ENHRY and CDR2 is SYGVKD. V lost 6 bases to trimming and J lost 8 bases; unmatched junction nucleotides: 6. The DNA for the CDR3 is TGTGCCATCAGCCAGGAGACAGGGGAAGCTTTCTTT. Protein: CAISQETGEAFF.

This clonotype has at least ten counts. DNA of the CDR3: TGTGCCACCAGCGAACACCTCCCGGGGGGGCAGGCAGATACGCAGTATTTT. It is translated as CATSEHLPGGQADTQYF. The V gene is TRBV15, the J gene TRBJ2-3; 8 bases align to TRBD2. The V and J ends lost 5 bases and 4 bases, in that order; junction bases with no gene match: 14. The CDR3 loop spans 17 amino acids. CDR1 LNHNV and CDR2 YYDKDF come from the germline V gene (reference sequence).

This sequence joins TRBV14 and TRBJ1-2, with 9 bases that match TRBD1. V was pared by 5 bases and J by 1 base, with 5 bases of the junction left unmatched. Germline assignment: CDR1 SGHDN and CDR2 FVKESK. The length of the CDR3 is 15 residues. The CDR3 loop is CASSWTGAINYGYTF. The CDR3 DNA sequence: TGTGCCAGCAGCTGGACAGGGGCGATTAACTATGGCTACACCTTC.

This clonotype was counted a few times. The V and J genes are TRBV9 and TRBJ1-1; no definite D call. Germline V gives CDR1 SGDLS, CDR2 YYNGEE. V dropped 0 bases and J dropped 0 bases, with 6 bases sitting between them. The length of the CDR3 is 14 residues. The CDR3 loop reads CASSVASMNTEAFF. The CDR3 DNA sequence: TGTGCCAGCAGCGTAGCCAGCATGAACACTGAAGCTTTCTTT.

A few counts support this clonotype. The V call is TRBV28, the J call TRBJ2-5; possibly TRBD1 for D (6 bases). Per germline, CDR1 MDHEN and CDR2 SYDVKM. Deletions cut 5 bases from V and 2 bases from J, with 12 bases between. The CDR3 has 14 amino acids. CDR3 amino acids: CASSAGTRQETQYF. The CDR3 DNA reads as TGTGCCAGCAGTGCCGGGACAAGACAAGAGACCCAGTACTTC.

V gene TRBV20-1 combines with J gene TRBJ1-2, with TRBD1 matching over 9 bases. The V segment lost 6 bases and the J segment 7 bases; nucleotides outside the gene matches: 15. Germline V lookup: CDR1 DFQATT, CDR2 SNEGSKA (reference sequence). CDR3 length: 15 residues. The CDR3 DNA reads as TGCAGTGCCGGGGAGCCCGGACAGGGGATAAGTGGCTACACCTTC. It encodes CSAGEPGQGISGYTF.

This clonotype has at least ten counts. The chain couples TRBV18 to TRBJ2-1; D unresolved. Germline CDR1 reads KGHSH; CDR2 reads LQKENI. V dropped 6 bases and J dropped 5 bases, with 8 bases sitting between them. The CDR3 sequence is 12 residues long. DNA for the CDR3: TGTGCCAGCTCTCCGCAACACAATGAGCAGTTCTTC. Its translation: CASSPQHNEQFF.